The 27 T cell receptor beta chains reported below all come from one sample, sequenced in a study of T cell responses to AZD1222 COVID-19 vaccine. The method was immunoSEQ multiplex PCR; TCRdb's version includes in-frame clones alone and lacks a portion of them. The sample records more than 150,000 clones, approximately 90% being singletons. The input for sequencing was peripheral blood, taken on day 0 of AZD1222 vaccination. These receptors were collected from an adult in good health.

This clone was seen only once. This chain links TRBV5-8 with TRBJ2-5, with a possible D match to TRBD1 (6 bases). The CDR3 consists of 14 residues. Germline V gene lookup returns CDR1 SGHTS and CDR2 YDEGEE. The germline V and J ends were trimmed by 4 bases and 3 bases, with 13 bases remaining between them. DNA for the CDR3: TGTGCCAGCAGCCCGGGGACACATAAAGAGACCCAGTACTTC. Amino acids: CASSPGTHKETQYF.

This chain connects TRBV3-1 (or the pseudogene TRBV3-2) to TRBJ1-2; tentatively, D is TRBD1 (6 bases). The CDR3 is 13 residues long. Germline V lookup: CDR1 LGHDT, CDR2 YNNKEL (reference sequence). Trimming took off 5 bases at V and 2 bases at J, with 9 bases between the two ends. For the CDR3, the DNA is TGTGCCAGCAGCTCGGGACACAACTATGGCTACACCTTC. Translating it yields CASSSGHNYGYTF.

This sequence joins TRBV7-8 and TRBJ2-5, with D perhaps matching TRBD1 or TRBD2 (5 bases each). The V end lost 5 bases, the J end lost 1 base, and 14 bases lay between the germline ends. The CDR3 is 15 residues long. Looked up from germline, CDR1 is SGHVS and CDR2 is FQNEAQ. The CDR3: CASSRRSGTQETQYF. In DNA, the CDR3 is TGTGCCAGCAGCCGGCGATCCGGGACCCAAGAGACCCAGTACTTC.

This clone was detected once. The chain joins TRBV5-1 to TRBJ1-6; 9 bases align to TRBD1. The CDR3 is made up of 16 amino acids. After removal of 2 bases from V and 5 bases from J, the junction contained 5 bases not matched to a gene. In germline, CDR1 is SGHRS, CDR2 YFSETQ. CDR3 protein: CASSFRTGDHNSPLHF. CDR3 coding DNA: TGCGCCAGCAGCTTCCGGACAGGGGATCATAATTCACCCCTCCACTTT.

The rearrangement joins TRBV4-1 to TRBJ1-5; 10 bases map to TRBD1. The J segment lost 0 bases and the V segment lost 0 bases, leaving 5 bases of the junction unmatched. Per the germline V gene, CDR1 is MGHRA and CDR2 is YSYEKL. The CDR3 covers 18 residues. For the CDR3, the DNA is TGCGCCAGCAGCCAAGATCGACAGGGGGCCCTTAGCAATCAGCCCCAGCATTTT. This sequence encodes CASSQDRQGALSNQPQHF.

With respect to this clone: At one boundary the junction diverges from the germline segment, which might be a read error. The genes are TRBV7-7 and TRBJ1-5; D unclear. The CDR3 sequence is 18 residues long. Germline assignment: CDR1 SSHAT and CDR2 FNYEAQ (reference sequence). CDR3 coding DNA: TGTGCTAGCAGCTTACGTCAGGCGCTCTTTTATAGCAATCAGCCCCAGCATTTT. It encodes CASSLRQALFYSNQPQHF.

The V and J genes are TRBV3-1 (or the pseudogene TRBV3-2) and TRBJ2-1; D is tentatively TRBD1 or TRBD2 (5 bases each). Germline CDR1 is LGHDT and CDR2 is YNNKEL (reference sequence). Trimming cost V 3 bases and J 3 bases, with 15 bases left between them. The CDR3 has 16 amino acids. The CDR3 nucleotides are TGTGCCAGCAGCCAGGCCCCCGGGACCAACTACAATGAGCAGTTCTTC. This encodes CASSQAPGTNYNEQFF.

This sequence joins TRBV19 and TRBJ1-6; tentatively, D is TRBD1 (5 bases). The V gene lost 6 bases and the J gene lost 6 bases, with 9 bases spanning the gap. Per germline, CDR1 LNHDA and CDR2 SQIVND (reference sequence). The CDR3 runs 13 residues. CDR3 bases: TGTGCCAGTAGCGGACAATCTAATTCACCCCTCCACTTT. Its protein product is CASSGQSNSPLHF.

The V gene is TRBV5-1, the J gene TRBJ1-6; the match to TRBD1 covers 7 bases. The CDR3 runs 15 residues. Germline V gives CDR1 SGHRS, CDR2 YFSETQ. After removal of 0 bases from V and 10 bases from J, the junction contained 7 bases not matched to a gene. DNA for the CDR3: TGCGCCAGCAGCTTGGATACAGGGGTAAACTCACCCCTCCACTTT. It codes for CASSLDTGVNSPLHF.

The CDR3 loop reads CASSQLFGGVSPLHF. The CDR3, as DNA: TGTGCCAGCAGCCAACTGTTCGGGGGAGTCTCACCCCTCCACTTT. The chain uses TRBV4-2 and TRBJ1-6, with a weak D call TRBD1 (5 bases). V was shortened by 2 bases and J by 10 bases, with 15 bases between the two germline ends. This CDR3 comprises 15 residues. Germline CDR1 LGHNA, CDR2 YNFKEQ.

The V call is TRBV21-1, the J call TRBJ1-2. TRBV21-1 is described as a pseudogene. This CDR3 has 15 amino acids. The CDR3 nucleotides read TGTGCCAGCAGCAAAGGGGGGAGCACTAACTATGGCTACACCTTC. Residues: CASSKGGSTNYGYTF.

The chain couples TRBV5-1 to TRBJ2-7, with a possible D match to TRBD2 (6 bases). The germline V gene has CDR1 SGHRS and CDR2 YFSETQ. The CDR3 loop spans 15 amino acids. Trimming took 4 bases from V and 0 from J, leaving 14 bases between them. CDR3: CASSRAGGHSYEQYF. The CDR3 nucleotides read TGCGCCAGCAGCCGGGCCGGGGGTCACTCCTACGAGCAGTACTTC. Using reference TRBV5-1 and TRBJ2-7 for the parts outside the CDR3, the full variable domain is KAGVTQTPRYLIKTRGQQVTLSCSPISGHRSVSWYQQTPGQGLQFLFEYFSETQRNKGNFPGRFSGRQFSNSRSEMNVSTLELGDSALYLCASSRAGGHSYEQYFGPGTRLTVT.

The chain employs TRBV3-1 (or the pseudogene TRBV3-2) and TRBJ1-6, with D possibly being TRBD1 (5 bases). Per the germline V gene, CDR1 is LGHDT and CDR2 is YNNKEL (reference sequence). V gave up 6 bases and J gave up 10 bases, with 16 bases separating them. The CDR3 consists of 14 residues. CDR3 coding DNA: TGTGCCAGCAGGCCAATGGGGGAAATGTCACCCCTCCACTTT. This encodes CASRPMGEMSPLHF.

V gene TRBV6-1 combines with J gene TRBJ2-4; D gene uncertain. With 5 bases removed from V and 9 bases from J, the gap between germline ends came to 8 bases. Per germline, CDR1 MNHNS and CDR2 SASEGT. The CDR3 sequence is 11 residues long. CDR3 sequence reads: CASSSWGIQYF. Written as DNA, the CDR3 is TGTGCCAGCAGTTCTTGGGGCATTCAGTACTTC.

The chain uses TRBV5-1 and TRBJ1-3, with D perhaps TRBD1 (5 bases). This CDR3 is built from 13 residues. CDR1 and CDR2 (germline): SGHRS, YFSETQ. The V and J ends lost 4 bases and 8 bases respectively, with 13 bases between them. CDR3 bases: TGCGCCAGCAGCCCAGGGTTCGGCGACACCATATATTTT. Protein: CASSPGFGDTIYF. The variable domain in full, completed from reference TRBV5-1 and TRBJ1-3, reads KAGVTQTPRYLIKTRGQQVTLSCSPISGHRSVSWYQQTPGQGLQFLFEYFSETQRNKGNFPGRFSGRQFSNSRSEMNVSTLELGDSALYLCASSPGFGDTIYFGEGSWLTVV.

In DNA form, the CDR3 reads TGTGCCAGCAGCGCCCAAGTGGGGAGCAATCAGCCCCAGCATTTT. Translation: CASSAQVGSNQPQHF. The chain is built from TRBV9 and TRBJ1-5; D ambiguous. CDR1 is SGDLS, CDR2 YYNGEE, per germline. This CDR3 has 15 residues. V lost 3 bases, J lost 1 base, and 11 bases lay in between. The variable domain in full, with the rest retrieved from reference TRBV9 and TRBJ1-5, is DSGVTQTPKHLITATGQRVTLRCSPRSGDLSVYWYQQSLDQGLQFLIQYYNGEERAKGNILERFSAQQFPDLHSELNLSSLELGDSALYFCASSAQVGSNQPQHFGDGTRLSIL.

For the CDR3, the DNA is TGTGCCAGCAGTACGGGTCCGGATCCGTCCTACGAGCAGTACTTC. It specifies CASSTGPDPSYEQYF. This chain links TRBV6-6 with TRBJ2-7; D gene uncertain. This CDR3 has 15 residues. The ends were cut back, 5 bases at V and 1 base at J, with 15 bases in the middle. From germline, CDR1 is MNHNY and CDR2 SVGAGI (reference sequence).

The chain links TRBV29-1 to TRBJ2-2, with D tentatively TRBD2 (6 bases). The V gene's germline CDR1 is SQVTM and CDR2 ANQGSEA. The germline V and J ends were trimmed by 2 bases and 3 bases, with 10 bases remaining between them. This CDR3 spans 14 amino acids. CDR3 bases: TGCAGCGTTGAAATCGGGGGATACACCGGGGAGCTGTTTTTT. This codes for CSVEIGGYTGELFF.

The chain carries TRBV7-3 and TRBJ1-1; D gene unclear. Germline V gene sequence: CDR1 SGHTA, CDR2 FQGTGA. V lost 5 bases to trimming and J lost 8 bases, with 12 bases between them. The CDR3 is 12 residues long. CDR3 protein: CASSVDNGEAFF. DNA of the CDR3: TGTGCCAGCAGCGTAGACAACGGGGAAGCTTTCTTT. Together with reference TRBV7-3 and TRBJ1-1, the CDR3 gives the full variable domain: GAGVSQTPSNKVTEKGKYVELRCDPISGHTALYWYRQSLGQGPEFLIYFQGTGAADDSGLPNDRFFAVRPEGSVSTLKIQRTERGDSAVYLCASSVDNGEAFFGQGTRLTVV.

This chain joins TRBV5-4 and TRBJ1-6; D is uncertain. V was shortened by 4 bases and J by 11 bases, with 16 bases between the two germline ends. Germline V CDR1 and CDR2: SGHNT, YYREEE (reference sequence). This CDR3 is built from 14 residues. The CDR3 DNA is TGTGCCAGCAGCGTGGGCCTGGGCGGACCACCCCTCCACTTT. It encodes CASSVGLGGPPLHF.

The chain couples TRBV28 to TRBJ1-1, with TRBD1 matching over 12 bases. V lost 5 bases and J lost 5; bases outside the gene matches: 3. The CDR3 sequence is 14 residues long. Germline loops: CDR1 MDHEN, CDR2 SYDVKM. CDR3 residues: CASSPGQGATEAFF. DNA for the CDR3: TGTGCCAGCAGTCCGGGACAGGGGGCAACTGAAGCTTTCTTT.

The rearrangement uses TRBV19 and TRBJ1-4, with D hard to call. Per germline, CDR1 LNHDA and CDR2 SQIVND (reference sequence). The CDR3 has 16 residues. V was pared by 4 bases and J by 0 bases, with 12 bases between. The CDR3 is CASSTDWIATNEKLFF. CDR3 in DNA: TGTGCCAGTAGTACCGATTGGATCGCAACTAATGAAAAACTGTTTTTT. Combining the CDR3 with reference TRBV19 and TRBJ1-4 gives the whole variable domain DGGITQSPKYLFRKEGQNVTLSCEQNLNHDAMYWYRQDPGQGLRLIYYSQIVNDFQKGDIAEGYSVSREKKESFPLTVTSAQKNPTAFYLCASSTDWIATNEKLFFGSGTQLSVL.

The chain has TRBV24-1 and TRBJ2-2; no reliable D call. CDR3 length equals 12 residues. CDR1 is KGHDR and CDR2 is SFDVKD in the germline V gene. V shed 9 bases and J shed 1 base, with 5 bases lying between them. CDR3 nucleotide sequence: TGTGCCACCCAGCTGAACACCGGGGAGCTGTTTTTT. This translates into CATQLNTGELFF.

This sequence joins TRBV19 and TRBJ1-1; 10 positions agree with TRBD1. There are 15 residues in the CDR3. Germline lookup yields CDR1 LNHDA and CDR2 SQIVND (reference sequence). V gave up 3 bases and J gave up 8 bases; unmatched junction bases: 9. CDR3 loop: CASSIGGQGKPEAFF. The CDR3 nucleotides are TGTGCCAGTAGTATTGGGGGACAGGGGAAGCCCGAAGCTTTCTTT.

The V and J genes are TRBV12-3 or TRBV12-4 and TRBJ1-4; a weak D match, TRBD1 (5 bases). V was clipped by 1 base and J by 8 bases, with 8 bases between them. The CDR3 has 13 residues. Written as DNA, the CDR3 is TGTGCCAGCAGTTTAGGCTGGGGGGAAAAACTGTTTTTT. This translates into CASSLGWGEKLFF.

This chain links TRBV3-1 (or the pseudogene TRBV3-2) with TRBJ2-7; tentatively, D is TRBD1 (6 bases). The CDR3 loop spans 16 amino acids. Looked up from germline, CDR1 is LGHDT and CDR2 is YNNKEL (reference sequence). Trimming cost V 0 bases and J 2 bases, with 14 bases left between them. The CDR3 DNA sequence: TGTGCCAGCAGCCAAGATCCCCAGGGGTCCCCCTACGAGCAGTACTTC. Translated: CASSQDPQGSPYEQYF.

This clone occurred once. This chain links TRBV6-5 with TRBJ2-4; D is ambiguous. The CDR3 totals 14 residues. V gave up 9 bases and J gave up 0 bases, with 12 bases separating them. Looked up from germline, CDR1 is MNHEY and CDR2 is SVGAGI. The DNA for the CDR3 is TGTGCCAGTAGTGACTCTCTAGCCAAAAACATTCAGTACTTC. Residues: CASSDSLAKNIQYF.